The clone carrying this TCR beta chain was observed a handful of times. Its antigen remains unknown. A universal primer site and UMIs were added as TCR cDNA was made by 5'RACE template switching. TCRdb redid the calling of the 5' RACE reads with MiXCR, one entry per CDR3 protein. The sample holds hundreds of thousands of distinct CDR3 sequences, 9% to 15% seen once. This entry comes from a study of T cells after yellow fever vaccination. Whole-study findings and limits: Clonotype sharing between CD4 and CD8 compartments was small.

The CDR3 runs to 17 residues. The V and J ends lost 3 bases and 4 bases, in that order; junction bases with no gene match: 10. Germline assignment: CDR1 KGHDR and CDR2 SFDVKD. The source was PBMCs, collected on the day of the yellow fever booster vaccination. The rearrangement uses TRBV24-1 and TRBJ2-3; 9 bases are shared with TRBD1. The receptor was isolated from a man aged 25 to 45 who received the YFV17D yellow fever vaccine. The chain's CDR3 is CATSDAPGQGVPDTQYF. Here the CDR3 DNA reads TGTGCCACCAGTGATGCACCGGGACAGGGAGTCCCAGATACGCAGTATTTT.